This TCR beta chain derives from a study of cytomegalovirus exposure and HLA in healthy donors. About the study: The roughly 120 validation repertoires used the same platform as the 650 to 750 first-cohort repertoires, a later analysis reported. Whole-study results and caveats: It was around 160 TCR beta chains that were listed as cytomegalovirus-associated.

The donors were members of the validation cohort comprising some 130 subjects, separate from the roughly 670-subject first cohort. This CDR3 is 16 amino acids long. Trimming stripped 6 bases from V and 0 bases from J, with 15 bases between. Germline CDR1 MNHEY, CDR2 SMNVEV (reference sequence). A remark on this clone: As yet, its antigen is unknown.

Assay used: immunoSEQ multiplex PCR; TCRdb lists only in-frame clones, some missing. The data contain tens of thousands of clones, just over 85% of them singletons. The chain recombines TRBV27 with TRBJ1-5; possibly TRBD1 for D (6 bases). The sequence was obtained from a woman in her 30s in good health and CMV-seronegative. Source material: PBMCs. The CDR3 coding sequence is TGTGCCAGCAGCCTACAGGGATGGTATAGCAATCAGCCCCAGCATTTT. Encoded protein: CASSLQGWYSNQPQHF.